The present entry profiles one TCR beta chain with its context. Its binding antigen is unknown. There are no base qualities to consult, and no much larger clone falls within one base. These data originate in a study of blood T cell repertoires in COVID-19 (dated by TCRdb to 2018 to 2020). With respect to the entire study: Collaborator samples came from the United States, Italy and Spain and covered acute and convalescent phases of COVID-19. Samples were obtained from the ongoing ImmuneRACE study (first 160 participants) and from roughly 1,300 subjects provided by 6 global collaborators. The prospective study material was composed of cDNA or gDNA derived from T cells, B-cell-depleted T cells, or PBMCs. Where HLA class I and class II types were available, the types were taken from metadata supplied by the sample provider, not from assay-based typing. Deeply sampled blood TCRbeta repertoires from subjects exposed to, actively infected with, or recovered from COVID-19 were included in the dataset. Sample metadata almost always included a de-identified subject ID, COVID-19 status, age in years and sex. The repertoires were released in a freely available public database meant as a resource for research on the immune response to SARS-CoV-2. What the work shows at the level of the full study, not this receptor alone: The amount of clinical and demographic metadata varied by source and participant and was provided uncurated.

Collaborating institutions collected whole blood in K2EDTA tubes following their own protocols. For TCRbeta analysis, collaborators shipped samples in one of three forms: frozen whole blood, isolated PBMCs, or DNA extracted from either of those sample types. TCRbeta CDR3 regions were amplified from genomic DNA using the immunoSEQ Assay, a bias-controlled multiplex PCR. The study's own analysis went as follows. Within the assay, amplification of reference gene primers was used to estimate how many nucleated cells each sample contained. Sequence reads were collapsed and filtered to measure the absolute abundance of every unique TCRbeta CDR3 rearrangement. For each sample, productive Simpson clonality was calculated by taking the square root of Simpson's diversity index across productive rearrangements. TCRdb obtained this table from immuneACCESS and retained in-frame rearrangements with V and J assigned. These tables miss some clones; where compared with another copy, unresolved V genes account for less than half of the shortfall, and the remainder is unexplained. V and J calls and clone size are copied from that table; D and trimming were computed from the DNA. The sample table shows some 26,000 clones, and 81% are seen once. The biggest ten clones account for under 60% of the sample.

After removal of 6 bases from V and 2 bases from J, the junction retains 14 bases not matched to a gene. The germline V gene specifies MDHEN as CDR1 and SYDVKM as CDR2. The CDR3 numbers 17 residues from cysteine through phenylalanine. Only the CDR3 DNA stays, 51 bases, in frame from base 1. Material for sequencing was peripheral blood. The sequence derives from a man aged 50 or older with active or convalescent COVID-19. The chain couples TRBV28 to TRBJ2-7; 9 middle bases align to TRBD1. The CDR3 is CASSFGIGTGSPYEQYF. At the DNA level, the sequence is TGTGCCAGCAGCTTCGGAATAGGGACAGGGTCTCCCTACGAGCAGTACTTC.